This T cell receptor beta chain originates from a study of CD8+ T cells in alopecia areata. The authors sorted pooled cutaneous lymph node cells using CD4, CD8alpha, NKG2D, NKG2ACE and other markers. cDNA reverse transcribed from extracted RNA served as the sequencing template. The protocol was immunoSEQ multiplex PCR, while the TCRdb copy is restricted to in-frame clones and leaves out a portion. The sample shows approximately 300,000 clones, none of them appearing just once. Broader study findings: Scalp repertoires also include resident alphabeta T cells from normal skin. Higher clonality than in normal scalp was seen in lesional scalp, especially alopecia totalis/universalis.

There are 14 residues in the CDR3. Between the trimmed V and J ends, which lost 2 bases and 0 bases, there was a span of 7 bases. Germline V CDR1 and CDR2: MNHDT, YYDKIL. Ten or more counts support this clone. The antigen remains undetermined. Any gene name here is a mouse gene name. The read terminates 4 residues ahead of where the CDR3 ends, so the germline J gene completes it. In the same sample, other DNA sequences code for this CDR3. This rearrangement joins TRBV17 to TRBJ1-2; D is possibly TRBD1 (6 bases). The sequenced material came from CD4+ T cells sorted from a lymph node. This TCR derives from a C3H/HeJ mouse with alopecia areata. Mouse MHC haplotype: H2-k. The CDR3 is CASSRQGSNSDYTF. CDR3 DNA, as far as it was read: TGTGCTAGCAGTAGACAGGGGTCAAACTCC.